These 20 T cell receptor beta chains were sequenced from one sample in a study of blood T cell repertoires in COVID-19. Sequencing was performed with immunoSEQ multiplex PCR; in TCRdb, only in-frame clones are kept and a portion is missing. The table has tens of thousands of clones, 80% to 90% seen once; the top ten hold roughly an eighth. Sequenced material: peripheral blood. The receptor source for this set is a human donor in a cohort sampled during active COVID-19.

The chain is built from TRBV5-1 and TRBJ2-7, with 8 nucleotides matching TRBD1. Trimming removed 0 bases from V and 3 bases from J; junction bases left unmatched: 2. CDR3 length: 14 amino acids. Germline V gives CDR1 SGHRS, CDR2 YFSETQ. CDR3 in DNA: TGCGCCAGCAGCTTGGGCGGGACAGGCTACGAGCAGTACTTC. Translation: CASSLGGTGYEQYF.

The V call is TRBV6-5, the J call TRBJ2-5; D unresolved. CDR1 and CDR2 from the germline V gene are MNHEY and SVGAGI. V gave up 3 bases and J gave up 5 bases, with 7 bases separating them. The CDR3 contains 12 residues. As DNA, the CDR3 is TGTGCCAGCAGTTATCCACGGGAGACCCAGTACTTC. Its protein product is CASSYPRETQYF.

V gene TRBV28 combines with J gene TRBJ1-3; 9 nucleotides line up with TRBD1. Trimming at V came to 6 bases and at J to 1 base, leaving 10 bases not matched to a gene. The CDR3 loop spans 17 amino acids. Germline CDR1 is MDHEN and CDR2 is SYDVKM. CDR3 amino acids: CASRIPGQGRSGNTIYF. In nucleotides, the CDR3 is TGTGCCAGCAGAATACCGGGACAGGGTCGATCTGGAAACACCATATATTTT.

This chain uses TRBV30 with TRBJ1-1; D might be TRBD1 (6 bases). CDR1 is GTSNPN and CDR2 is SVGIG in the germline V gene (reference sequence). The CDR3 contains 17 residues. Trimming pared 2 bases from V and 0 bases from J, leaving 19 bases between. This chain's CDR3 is CAWSSQWGGPMNTEAFF. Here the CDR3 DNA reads TGTGCCTGGAGTAGTCAGTGGGGGGGGCCAATGAACACTGAAGCTTTCTTT.

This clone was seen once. As DNA, the CDR3 is TGCGCCAGCAGTCCCCGAGGGAACTCCTACAATGAGCAGTTCTTC. Amino acids: CASSPRGNSYNEQFF. The chain combines TRBV5-1 with TRBJ2-1; maybe TRBD2 (5 bases). Germline V gene lookup returns CDR1 SGHRS and CDR2 YFSETQ. The CDR3 has 15 residues. Trimming removed 5 bases at V and 0 bases at J, with 12 bases between.

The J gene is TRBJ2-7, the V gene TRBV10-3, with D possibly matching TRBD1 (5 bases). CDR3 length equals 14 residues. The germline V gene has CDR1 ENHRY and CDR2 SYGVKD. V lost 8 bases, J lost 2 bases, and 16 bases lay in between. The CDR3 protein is CAIGEQGEPYEQYF. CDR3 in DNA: TGTGCCATCGGGGAACAAGGGGAACCCTACGAGCAGTACTTC.

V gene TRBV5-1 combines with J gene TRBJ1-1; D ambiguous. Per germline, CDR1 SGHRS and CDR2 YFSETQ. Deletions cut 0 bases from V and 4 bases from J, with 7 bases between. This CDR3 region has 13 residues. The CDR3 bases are TGCGCCAGCAGCTTGGGATCGGGCACTGAAGCTTTCTTT. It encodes CASSLGSGTEAFF.

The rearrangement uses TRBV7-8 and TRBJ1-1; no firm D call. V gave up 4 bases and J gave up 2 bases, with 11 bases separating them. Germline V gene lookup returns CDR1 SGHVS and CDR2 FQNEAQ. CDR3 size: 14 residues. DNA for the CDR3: TGTGCCAGCAGCTGGGGTCTAGCTAACACTGAAGCTTTCTTT. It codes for CASSWGLANTEAFF.

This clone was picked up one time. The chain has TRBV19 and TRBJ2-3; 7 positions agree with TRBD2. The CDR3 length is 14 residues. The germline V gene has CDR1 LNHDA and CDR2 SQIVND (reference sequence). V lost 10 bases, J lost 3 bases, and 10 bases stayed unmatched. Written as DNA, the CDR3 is TGTGCCACCGGGGGAGGGAAGGGAACAGATACGCAGTATTTT. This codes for CATGGGKGTDTQYF.

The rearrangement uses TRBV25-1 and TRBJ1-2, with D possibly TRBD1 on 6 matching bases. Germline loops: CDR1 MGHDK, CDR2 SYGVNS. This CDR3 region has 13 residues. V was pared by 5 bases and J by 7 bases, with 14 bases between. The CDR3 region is CASSRQDQGGYTF. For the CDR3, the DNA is TGTGCCAGCAGTCGACAGGATCAGGGTGGCTACACCTTC.

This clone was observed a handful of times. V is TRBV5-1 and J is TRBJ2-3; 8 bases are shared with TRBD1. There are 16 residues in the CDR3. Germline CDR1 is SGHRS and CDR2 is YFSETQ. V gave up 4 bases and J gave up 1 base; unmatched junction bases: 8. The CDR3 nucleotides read TGCGCCAGCAGCGCAGCACCGGGACAGGGCACAGATACGCAGTATTTT. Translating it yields CASSAAPGQGTDTQYF.

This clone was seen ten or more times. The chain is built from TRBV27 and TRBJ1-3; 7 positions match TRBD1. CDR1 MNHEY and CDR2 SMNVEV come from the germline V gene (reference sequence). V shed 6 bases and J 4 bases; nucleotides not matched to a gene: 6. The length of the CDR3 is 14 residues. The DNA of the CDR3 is TGTGCCAGCAGACCGACAGGGACCGGAAACACCATATATTTT. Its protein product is CASRPTGTGNTIYF.

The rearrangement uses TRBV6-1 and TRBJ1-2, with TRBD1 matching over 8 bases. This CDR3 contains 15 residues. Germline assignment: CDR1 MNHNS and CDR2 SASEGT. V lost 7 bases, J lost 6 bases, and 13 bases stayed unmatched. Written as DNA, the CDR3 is TGTGCCAGCATTCCTCAAGGACAGGGCAGGGATGGCTACACCTTC. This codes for CASIPQGQGRDGYTF.

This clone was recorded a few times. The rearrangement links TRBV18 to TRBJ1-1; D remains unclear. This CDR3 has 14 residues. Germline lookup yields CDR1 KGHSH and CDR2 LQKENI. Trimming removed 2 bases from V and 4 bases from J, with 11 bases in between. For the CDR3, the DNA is TGTGCCAGCTCACCAACACAGCTGGGCACTGAAGCTTTCTTT. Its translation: CASSPTQLGTEAFF.

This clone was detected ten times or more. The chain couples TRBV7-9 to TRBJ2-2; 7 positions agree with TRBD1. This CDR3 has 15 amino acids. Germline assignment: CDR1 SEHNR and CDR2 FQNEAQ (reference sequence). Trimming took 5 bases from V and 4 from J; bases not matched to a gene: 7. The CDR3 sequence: CASSQIRGRTGELFF. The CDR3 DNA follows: TGTGCCAGCAGCCAAATAAGGGGGCGCACCGGGGAGCTGTTTTTT. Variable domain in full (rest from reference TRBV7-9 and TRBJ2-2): DTGVSQNPRHKITKRGQNVTFRCDPISEHNRLYWYRQTLGQGPEFLTYFQNEAQLEKSRLLSDRFSAERPKGSFSTLEIQRTEQGDSAMYLCASSQIRGRTGELFFGEGSRLTVL.

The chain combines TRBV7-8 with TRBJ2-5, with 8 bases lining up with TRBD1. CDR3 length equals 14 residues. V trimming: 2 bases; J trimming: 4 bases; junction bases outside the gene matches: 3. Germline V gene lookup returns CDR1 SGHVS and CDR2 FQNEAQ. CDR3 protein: CASSLSGQGETQYF. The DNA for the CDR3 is TGTGCCAGCAGCTTATCAGGACAGGGAGAGACCCAGTACTTC.

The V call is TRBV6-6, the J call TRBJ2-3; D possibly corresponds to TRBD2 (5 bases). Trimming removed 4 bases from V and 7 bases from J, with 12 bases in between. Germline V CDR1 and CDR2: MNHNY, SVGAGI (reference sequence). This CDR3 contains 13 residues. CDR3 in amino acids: CASSSLGGYTQYF. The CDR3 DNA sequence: TGTGCCAGCAGTTCCCTCGGCGGGTATACGCAGTATTTT.

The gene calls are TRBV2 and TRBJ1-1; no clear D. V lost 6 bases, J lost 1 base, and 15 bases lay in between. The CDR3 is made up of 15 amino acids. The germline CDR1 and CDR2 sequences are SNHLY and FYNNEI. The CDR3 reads CASRVHSSENTEAFF. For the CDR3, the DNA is TGTGCCAGCAGGGTTCACAGTTCCGAGAACACTGAAGCTTTCTTT.

The CDR3 bases are TGCGCCAGCAGCTTGGAGGGTACAGGGGCCGGAAACACCATATATTTT. It translates to CASSLEGTGAGNTIYF. The chain joins TRBV5-1 to TRBJ1-3, with 7 bases aligning to TRBD1. The CDR3 is made up of 16 amino acids. CDR1 and CDR2 from the germline V gene are SGHRS and YFSETQ. V shed 0 bases and J 4 bases; nucleotides not matched to a gene: 7.

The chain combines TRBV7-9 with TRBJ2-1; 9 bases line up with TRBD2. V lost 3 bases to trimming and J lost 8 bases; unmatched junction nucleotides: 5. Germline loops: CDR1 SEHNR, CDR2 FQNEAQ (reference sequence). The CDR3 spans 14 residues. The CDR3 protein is CASSFGGGADEQFF. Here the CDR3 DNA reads TGTGCCAGCAGCTTTGGCGGGGGGGCCGATGAGCAGTTCTTC.